What follows are 12 T cell receptor beta chains derived from one specimen sequenced in a study of T cell clonotyping in hematopoietic cell transplantation. Time point described: recipient sample about 28 days before transplant, after cytoreduction. Profiled with immunoSEQ multiplex PCR; TCRdb holds only in-frame clones, not every one. The sample lists over 15,000 clones, approximately 93% occurring once. The material sequenced was peripheral blood mononuclear cells, taken before stem cell transplant. These receptors were collected from a man between 18 and 29 years old with biphenotypic leukemia. Some clones in this sample may be carry-over from other donors' samples.

The chain links TRBV28 to TRBJ2-7; no definite D call. This CDR3 contains 13 residues. The germline CDR1 and CDR2 sequences are MDHEN and SYDVKM. V lost 6 bases, J lost 4 bases, and 13 bases lay in between. CDR3 sequence (DNA): TGTGCCAGCAGAATAGGCCAGAAGTACGAGCAGTACTTC. Translated, it gives CASRIGQKYEQYF.

The chain couples TRBV7-9 to TRBJ2-5; a possible D gene is TRBD2 (6 bases). Germline CDR1 SEHNR, CDR2 FQNEAQ (reference sequence). V was clipped by 2 bases and J by 1 base, with 11 bases between them. The CDR3 is 15 amino acids. DNA for the CDR3: TGTGCCAGCAGCTTACGTGCCGGGAGCCAAGAGACCCAGTACTTC. As protein: CASSLRAGSQETQYF.

This chain links TRBV7-2 with TRBJ2-7; tentatively, D is TRBD1 (6 bases). CDR3 length equals 14 residues. Between the trimmed V and J ends, which lost 1 base and 5 bases, there was a span of 12 bases. Germline V gene data show CDR1 as SGHTA and CDR2 as FQGNSA. The CDR3 here is CASSLEQGTHEQYF. DNA for the CDR3: TGTGCCAGCAGCTTAGAACAGGGAACGCACGAGCAGTACTTC.

The genes are TRBV30 and TRBJ2-3, with a weak D call TRBD2 (6 bases). The V end was cut by 0 bases, the J end by 1 base, with 8 bases between. The CDR3 runs to 14 residues. Germline assignment: CDR1 GTSNPN and CDR2 SVGIG (reference sequence). CDR3 loop: CAWSVGTRTDTQYF. The CDR3 DNA follows: TGTGCCTGGAGTGTAGGGACTCGCACAGATACGCAGTATTTT.

V usage is TRBV30 and J usage is TRBJ1-6; tentative D call: TRBD1 (5 bases). Germline V lookup: CDR1 GTSNPN, CDR2 SVGIG (reference sequence). V was cut by 2 bases and J by 2 bases, with 10 bases left in between. This CDR3 is 15 amino acids long. CDR3 sequence: CAWSSGAAYNSPLHF. CDR3 coding DNA: TGTGCCTGGAGTAGCGGGGCAGCCTATAATTCACCCCTCCACTTT.

This clone was counted a single time. This rearrangement joins TRBV7-2 to TRBJ2-7, with a weak D call TRBD1 (5 bases). V shed 4 bases and J shed 3 bases, with 13 bases lying between them. The length of the CDR3 is 14 residues. Per the germline V gene, CDR1 is SGHTA and CDR2 is FQGNSA. The CDR3 coding sequence is TGTGCCAGCAGCTCCCAGGGTCATGGCTACGAGCAGTACTTC. It codes for CASSSQGHGYEQYF.

This clone was recorded only once. V and J are TRBV29-1 and TRBJ2-2; 9 bases match TRBD2. Germline assignment: CDR1 SQVTM and CDR2 ANQGSEA. The V and J ends lost 4 bases and 4 bases, in that order; junction bases with no gene match: 4. The CDR3 length is 14 residues. The DNA of the CDR3 is TGCAGCGTTGTAGCGGGGGCCGGCACCGGGGAGCTGTTTTTT. It specifies CSVVAGAGTGELFF.

V usage is TRBV7-2 and J usage is TRBJ2-5; the D gene is possibly TRBD1 (5 bases). This CDR3 is 15 amino acids long. Germline V gives CDR1 SGHTA, CDR2 FQGNSA. With 1 base removed from V and 0 bases from J, the gap between germline ends came to 9 bases. The CDR3 spells CASSLGAGYQETQYF. As DNA, the CDR3 is TGTGCCAGCAGCTTAGGAGCAGGGTACCAAGAGACCCAGTACTTC.

CDR3 residues: CASRGGQQETQYF. The CDR3 DNA follows: TGTGCCAGCAGGGGGGGACAGCAAGAGACCCAGTACTTC. The chain has TRBV6-1 and TRBJ2-5, with D tentatively TRBD1 (7 bases). The CDR3 is 13 residues long. CDR1 is MNHNS and CDR2 is SASEGT in the germline V gene. The germline V and J ends were trimmed by 6 bases and 2 bases, with 10 bases remaining between them.

The chain couples TRBV6-5 to TRBJ1-2; TRBD1 agrees at 8 bases. The length of the CDR3 is 13 residues. CDR1 is MNHEY, CDR2 SVGAGI, per germline. V was clipped by 6 bases and J by 6 bases; unmatched bases: 6. This chain's CDR3 is CASSPGQGHGYTF. CDR3 sequence (DNA): TGTGCCAGCAGCCCCGGACAGGGCCATGGCTACACCTTC.

The rearrangement joins TRBV5-4 to TRBJ1-2, with 7 bases lining up with TRBD1. J gave up 4 bases and V 0 bases, and 3 bases lay outside the gene matches. This CDR3 comprises 14 residues. The germline gives CDR1 SGHNT, CDR2 YYREEE (reference sequence). CDR3 sequence reads: CASSLGQGPYGYTF. The CDR3 bases are TGTGCCAGCAGCTTGGGACAGGGCCCCTATGGCTACACCTTC. Based on the CDR3 plus reference TRBV5-4 and TRBJ1-2, the full variable domain is ETGVTQSPTHLIKTRGQQVTLRCSSQSGHNTVSWYQQALGQGPQFIFQYYREEENGRGNFPPRFSGLQFPNYSSELNVNALELDDSALYLCASSLGQGPYGYTFGSGTRLTVV.

The chain has TRBV19 and TRBJ2-6; no reliable D call. Germline CDR1 LNHDA, CDR2 SQIVND (reference sequence). The CDR3 contains 15 residues. Trimming pared 6 bases from V and 4 bases from J, leaving 13 bases between. CDR3 in amino acids: CASRSDALGANVLTF. In DNA, the CDR3 is TGTGCCAGTAGATCGGATGCATTGGGGGCCAACGTCCTGACTTTC.